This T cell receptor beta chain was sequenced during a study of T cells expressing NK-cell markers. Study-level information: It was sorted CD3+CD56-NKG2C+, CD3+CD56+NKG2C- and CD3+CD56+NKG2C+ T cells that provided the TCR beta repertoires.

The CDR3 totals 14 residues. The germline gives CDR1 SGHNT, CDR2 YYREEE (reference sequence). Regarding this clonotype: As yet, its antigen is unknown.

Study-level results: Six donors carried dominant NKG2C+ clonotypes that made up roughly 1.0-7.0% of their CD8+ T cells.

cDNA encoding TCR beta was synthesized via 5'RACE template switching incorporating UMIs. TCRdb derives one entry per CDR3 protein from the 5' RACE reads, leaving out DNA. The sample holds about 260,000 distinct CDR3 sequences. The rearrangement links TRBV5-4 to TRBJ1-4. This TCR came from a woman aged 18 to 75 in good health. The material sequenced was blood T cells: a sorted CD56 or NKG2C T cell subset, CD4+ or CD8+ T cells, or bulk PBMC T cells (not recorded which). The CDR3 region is CASSLSPRNEKLFF.